Presented here are 15 T cell receptor beta chains from one specimen sequenced in a study of blood T cell repertoires in COVID-19. TCRdb's table, derived via immunoSEQ multiplex PCR, lists solely in-frame clones and lacks some. Among roughly 270,000 clones listed, 85% were seen once. Sequenced material: peripheral blood. These receptors were taken from a man aged 50 to 59 with active or convalescent COVID-19.

This rearrangement joins TRBV5-1 to TRBJ2-1; 13 nucleotides match TRBD2. This CDR3 is built from 19 residues. Trimming cost V 3 bases and J 6 bases; bases outside gene matches: 15. Germline CDR1 reads SGHRS; CDR2 reads YFSETQ. For the CDR3, the DNA is TGCGCCAGCAGCTCACCCCCGGGACTAGCGGGAATCGGGGTCAATGAGCAGTTCTTC. It specifies CASSSPPGLAGIGVNEQFF.

The gene calls are TRBV28 and TRBJ2-7; TRBD2 agrees at 14 bases. V trimming: 6 bases; J trimming: 0 bases; junction bases outside the gene matches: 7. The germline V gene encodes CDR1 MDHEN and CDR2 SYDVKM. The CDR3 loop spans 17 amino acids. Written as DNA, the CDR3 is TGTGCCAGCAGCCTGGGACTAGCGGGAGTCCTCTCCTACGAGCAGTACTTC. Amino acid sequence: CASSLGLAGVLSYEQYF. The whole variable domain, remainder taken from reference TRBV28 and TRBJ2-7, is DVKVTQSSRYLVKRTGEKVFLECVQDMDHENMFWYRQDPGLGLRLIYFSYDVKMKEKGDIPEGYSVSREKKERFSLILESASTNQTSMYLCASSLGLAGVLSYEQYFGPGTRLTVT.

This clone was seen a few times. The chain carries TRBV2 and TRBJ1-3; D remains unclear. Between the trimmed V and J ends, which lost 2 bases and 2 bases, there was a span of 10 bases. This CDR3 comprises 15 residues. The germline V gene encodes CDR1 SNHLY and CDR2 FYNNEI. In DNA form, the CDR3 reads TGTGCCAGCAGTGAACAGGTGGTCGCTGGAAACACCATATATTTT. It is translated as CASSEQVVAGNTIYF.

The chain recombines TRBV21-1 with TRBJ2-7; the table names TRBD1, a call not compared with the DNA. TRBV21-1 is a listed pseudogene. This CDR3 is built from 16 residues. CDR3 coding DNA: TGTGCCAGCAGCAAAGGAGTTGAGGTAGGGGATTACGAGCAGTACTTC. Translation: CASSKGVEVGDYEQYF.

The CDR3: CATSRAGAAPNTGELFF. The CDR3 region has the DNA TGTGCCACCAGCAGAGCAGGGGCCGCCCCGAACACCGGGGAGCTGTTTTTT. V gene TRBV15 combines with J gene TRBJ2-2; D perhaps matches TRBD1 (6 bases). The CDR3 runs to 17 residues. With 1 base removed from V and 0 bases from J, the gap between germline ends came to 12 bases. Germline assignment: CDR1 LNHNV and CDR2 YYDKDF (reference sequence). Using reference TRBV15 and TRBJ2-2 for the parts outside the CDR3, the full variable domain is DAMVIQNPRYQVTQFGKPVTLSCSQTLNHNVMYWYQQKSSQAPKLLFHYYDKDFNNEADTPDNFQSRRPNTSFCFLDIRSPGLGDTAMYLCATSRAGAAPNTGELFFGEGSRLTVL.

The J gene is TRBJ2-5, the V gene TRBV30; TRBD2 might be the D (7 bases). Germline CDR1 and CDR2: GTSNPN and SVGIG (reference sequence). V was clipped by 5 bases and J by 2 bases, with 12 bases between them. The CDR3 has 13 amino acids. CDR3 amino acids: CAWGRGTQETQYF. The CDR3 bases are TGTGCCTGGGGGCGGGGGACACAAGAGACCCAGTACTTC.

A word on this clone: The junction and the germline gene differ at one end; a read error may be behind it. V is TRBV2 and J is TRBJ1-6; D is possibly TRBD1 (5 bases). The germline gives CDR1 SNHLY, CDR2 FYNNEI. The CDR3 sequence is 15 residues long. The CDR3: CASMRRGSENSPLHF. The CDR3, as DNA: TGTGCTAGCATGCGCCGGGGGTCCGAAAATTCACCCCTCCACTTT.

The J gene is TRBJ1-1, the V gene TRBV9; D is possibly TRBD1 (5 bases). CDR3 length: 15 residues. V was trimmed by 4 bases and J by 0 bases, leaving 13 bases between them. CDR1 SGDLS and CDR2 YYNGEE come from the germline V gene. The CDR3 DNA sequence: TGTGCCAGCAGCCGTCTTACAGGAGTGAACACTGAAGCTTTCTTT. Its protein product is CASSRLTGVNTEAFF.

J is TRBJ2-7 and V is TRBV5-4, with D maybe TRBD1 (5 bases). V gave up 0 bases and J gave up 7 bases, with 17 bases separating them. This CDR3 comprises 15 residues. The germline gives CDR1 SGHNT, CDR2 YYREEE (reference sequence). CDR3 sequence: CASSLEGIPSREQYF. The CDR3 region has the DNA TGTGCCAGCAGCTTGGAGGGGATTCCCTCGAGGGAGCAGTACTTC.

This clone was seen a single time. This rearrangement joins TRBV7-9 to TRBJ1-1; TRBD1 agrees at 7 bases. The V gene's germline CDR1 is SEHNR and CDR2 FQNEAQ (reference sequence). CDR3 length equals 16 residues. V shed 5 bases and J 0 bases; nucleotides not matched to a gene: 9. CDR3 region: CASSTNRQGLNTEAFF. CDR3 coding DNA: TGTGCCAGCAGCACCAACAGACAGGGTCTGAACACTGAAGCTTTCTTT.

The J gene is TRBJ2-3, the V gene TRBV5-1; 8 bases are a match to TRBD2. The V gene's germline CDR1 is SGHRS and CDR2 YFSETQ. The CDR3 length is 17 residues. With 0 bases clipped from V and 3 bases from J, the junction kept 9 bases outside the gene matches. The CDR3 spells CASSLVGEGLGTDTQYF. CDR3 DNA sequence: TGCGCCAGCAGCTTGGTGGGCGAGGGACTAGGGACAGATACGCAGTATTTT.

The chain recombines TRBV5-1 with TRBJ2-1, with 8 bases lining up with TRBD2. The CDR3 has 16 residues. The trim removed 0 bases at V and 6 bases at J, leaving 8 bases unmatched. Germline V gene sequence: CDR1 SGHRS, CDR2 YFSETQ. CDR3 in DNA: TGCGCCAGCAGCTTGGGTGCCAGCGGGAGTGGCAATGAGCAGTTCTTC. Translation gives CASSLGASGSGNEQFF.

The chain couples TRBV6-2 or TRBV6-3 to TRBJ2-3, with 9 bases fitting TRBD2. Germline assignment: CDR1 MNHEY and CDR2 SVGEGT. CDR3 length equals 15 residues. After removal of 6 bases from V and 3 bases from J, the junction contained 7 bases not matched to a gene. CDR3 amino acids: CASSLAGANTDTQYF. For the CDR3, the DNA is TGTGCCAGCAGCTTAGCGGGAGCTAATACAGATACGCAGTATTTT.

V usage is TRBV28 and J usage is TRBJ2-3; D remains ambiguous. Trimming left V 3 bases short and J 0 bases short, with 7 bases between. The CDR3 covers 14 residues. CDR1 and CDR2 (germline): MDHEN, SYDVKM. CDR3 sequence (DNA): TGTGCCAGCAGTTTTGCCGGGAGCACAGATACGCAGTATTTT. Its protein product is CASSFAGSTDTQYF. Variable domain in full (rest from reference TRBV28 and TRBJ2-3): DVKVTQSSRYLVKRTGEKVFLECVQDMDHENMFWYRQDPGLGLRLIYFSYDVKMKEKGDIPEGYSVSREKKERFSLILESASTNQTSMYLCASSFAGSTDTQYFGPGTRLTVL.

The chain combines TRBV28 with TRBJ2-1, with 11 bases fitting TRBD2. Per the germline V gene, CDR1 is MDHEN and CDR2 is SYDVKM. The CDR3 is 16 amino acids. The V gene end was trimmed by 1 base and the J gene end by 6 bases; junction bases not matched to a gene: 5. The CDR3 reads CASSLLAGGPGNEQFF. Written as DNA, the CDR3 is TGTGCCAGCAGTTTATTAGCGGGAGGGCCTGGCAATGAGCAGTTCTTC.